Detailed here is one T cell receptor (beta chain). Its antigen is unidentified. These data come from a study of shared clonotypes between healthy human individuals. Study-wide context: Researchers assigned three CD4 naive, three CD4 memory, two CD8 naive and one CD8 memory plate to each donor. Study-wide points: Naive subsets, compared against memory subsets, generally had larger estimated richness values. The authors expected sequencing depth to affect clonotype sharing among donors.

Each sorted subset replicate got 200 ng genomic DNA, tens of thousands of genomes. Repertoires were generated with immunoSEQ multiplex PCR, while TCRdb's copy carries only in-frame clones and drops some. The data show roughly 1,500,000 clones, with approximately 98.5% seen just once and about 0.35% held by the top ten. V lost 1 base to trimming and J lost 8 bases; unmatched junction nucleotides: 7. Germline V gene lookup returns CDR1 LNHNV and CDR2 YYDKDF (reference sequence). The CDR3 has 14 amino acids. Sequencing was carried out using naive CD4+ T cells sorted from blood. Subset denoted: CD45RA+ positively selected. The rearrangement joins TRBV15 to TRBJ1-2; 7 bases map to TRBD1. This sequence was found in a man in his thirties or forties in good health. The CDR3 loop reads CATSRAQGEQGYTF. CDR3 coding DNA: TGTGCCACCAGCAGAGCTCAGGGGGAGCAGGGCTACACCTTC.